This T cell receptor beta chain was found in a study of a mutant IDH1 vaccine in newly diagnosed glioma. Overall study context: Treated patients comprised about 60% males and around 40% females, mean age about 44 years. Those enrolled had earlier been treated with radiotherapy, temozolomide, or both, mostly both.

V was pared by 4 bases and J by 3 bases, with 7 bases of the junction left unmatched. CDR1 is SQVTM, CDR2 ANQGSEA, per germline. The CDR3 contains 16 residues. Notes on this clone: What it recognizes is unknown.

Study-wide results and limits: Across multiple MHC alleles, 90% to 95% of patients had vaccine-induced responses.

As to time point: baseline, week 1 (first vaccination visit). As to treatment: pre-vaccination baseline after standard-of-care therapy. Each tumor in the donors was a new WHO grade 3 or 4 astrocytoma, IDH1-mutant and ATRX-lost. The assay was immunoSEQ multiplex PCR, and TCRdb's table has in-frame clones only and misses some. Altogether 20,000 to 25,000 clones are present, just over 90% being singletons, with the ten largest covering around 10%. The chain couples TRBV29-1 to TRBJ2-5, with 14 nucleotides matching TRBD2. The sequenced sample was PBMCs, obtained from a glioma patient treated with radiotherapy, temozolomide or both. The TCR comes from a man aged 25 to 45 with glioma. The CDR3 spells CSVARLAGGPKETQYF. The DNA of the CDR3 is TGCAGCGTTGCGAGACTAGCGGGAGGGCCCAAAGAGACCCAGTACTTC.